These 31 T cell receptor beta chains were all obtained from the same sample, sequenced in a study of blood T cell repertoires in COVID-19. Profiling relied on immunoSEQ multiplex PCR, and the TCRdb table lists in-frame clones only, not all of them. The table shows 72,000 or so clones, with about 87% occurring only once. The sequenced sample was peripheral blood. The receptors were sampled from a man between 45 and 60 years old with active COVID-19.

The chain joins TRBV5-1 to TRBJ2-7, with 11 bases identical to TRBD2. CDR1 and CDR2 from the germline V gene are SGHRS and YFSETQ. Trimming cost V 4 bases and J 5 bases; bases outside gene matches: 11. This CDR3 spans 16 amino acids. In DNA form, the CDR3 reads TGCGCCAGCAGCCTCCCGGGACTAGCGGTCGGGGACGAGCAGTACTTC. It translates to CASSLPGLAVGDEQYF.

This clone has only one observation. The rearrangement uses TRBV18 and TRBJ1-2, with 8 nucleotides matching TRBD1. Trimming removed 2 bases from V and 2 bases from J; junction bases left unmatched: 7. CDR1 is KGHSH, CDR2 LQKENI, per germline. The CDR3 runs 16 residues. CDR3 in DNA: TGTGCCAGCTCACCAGGGCGGGGACAGGAAAACTATGGCTACACCTTC. It codes for CASSPGRGQENYGYTF.

The V gene is TRBV4-1, the J gene TRBJ1-4, with D tentatively TRBD1 (6 bases). Trimming removed 0 bases at V and 4 bases at J, with 12 bases between. This CDR3 is 16 amino acids long. Germline values: CDR1 MGHRA, CDR2 YSYEKL. In DNA form, the CDR3 reads TGCGCCAGCAGCCAAGATTTCAGGGGCCTTAATGAAAAACTGTTTTTT. It specifies CASSQDFRGLNEKLFF.

The rearrangement links TRBV28 to TRBJ2-1; TRBD2 matches at 12 bases. This CDR3 has 18 amino acids. Per the germline V gene, CDR1 is MDHEN and CDR2 is SYDVKM. J was trimmed by 1 base and V by 1 base; bases with no gene match: 5. Here the CDR3 DNA reads TGTGCCAGCAGTTTATTACTAGCGGGAGGAAGGTCCTACAATGAGCAGTTCTTC. It codes for CASSLLLAGGRSYNEQFF.

The chain couples TRBV6-2 or TRBV6-3 to TRBJ2-2, with D unresolved. V was clipped by 4 bases and J by 5 bases, with 14 bases between them. The CDR3 is 15 amino acids. Germline V gene lookup returns CDR1 MNHEY and CDR2 SVGEGT. The CDR3 nucleotides read TGTGCCAGCAGTTCTACCCTGGGCCCGACCGGGGAGCTGTTTTTT. Translation: CASSSTLGPTGELFF.

This chain joins TRBV29-1 and TRBJ1-1, with 11 positions matching TRBD1. This CDR3 is built from 12 residues. V gave up 7 bases and J gave up 3 bases; unmatched junction bases: 1. The germline V gene has CDR1 SQVTM and CDR2 ANQGSEA. The CDR3 here is CSGDRGDTEAFF. The CDR3 DNA sequence: TGCAGCGGGGACAGGGGGGACACTGAAGCTTTCTTT.

The chain joins TRBV18 to TRBJ1-1, with 7 bases that match TRBD1. The germline CDR1 and CDR2 sequences are KGHSH and LQKENI. V gave up 4 bases and J gave up 0 bases; unmatched junction bases: 2. The CDR3 runs to 14 residues. The CDR3 spells CASSRDRVNTEAFF. The CDR3 coding sequence is TGTGCCAGCTCACGAGACAGGGTGAACACTGAAGCTTTCTTT.

V is TRBV2 and J is TRBJ1-1; a weak D match, TRBD1 (5 bases). CDR1 and CDR2 from the germline V gene are SNHLY and FYNNEI. CDR3 length: 14 amino acids. V was clipped by 2 bases and J by 0 bases, with 7 bases between them. The CDR3 here is CASSEQGLNTEAFF. The CDR3 nucleotides read TGTGCCAGCAGTGAACAGGGCTTGAACACTGAAGCTTTCTTT.

The gene calls are TRBV19 and TRBJ2-2, with 12 bases identical to TRBD2. This CDR3 has 16 amino acids. Trimming cost V 1 base and J 6 bases; bases outside gene matches: 3. Germline assignment: CDR1 LNHDA and CDR2 SQIVND (reference sequence). The CDR3 region has the DNA TGTGCCAGTAGTATAGCGGCTAGCGGGAGGGCCGGGGAGCTGTTTTTT. Amino acids: CASSIAASGRAGELFF.

The CDR3 coding sequence is TGTGCCAGCTTAACCAAAACAGGATCTGGAAACACCATATATTTT. It specifies CASLTKTGSGNTIYF. V usage is TRBV6-5 and J usage is TRBJ1-3; D possibly corresponds to TRBD1 (5 bases). Germline V gene lookup returns CDR1 MNHEY and CDR2 SVGAGI. CDR3 length: 15 amino acids. Trimming removed 8 bases from V and 1 base from J, with 15 bases in between.

The CDR3 DNA is TGTGCCAGCAGTTGGGGACTAGCGGGTATAACCGGGGAGCTGTTTTTT. Its translation is CASSWGLAGITGELFF. The chain is built from TRBV27 and TRBJ2-2; 12 bases fit TRBD2. The trim removed 4 bases at V and 5 bases at J, leaving 5 bases unmatched. Germline assignment: CDR1 MNHEY and CDR2 SMNVEV (reference sequence). The CDR3 has 16 residues.

J is TRBJ1-5 and V is TRBV6-5; 8 positions match TRBD1. This CDR3 region has 15 residues. Germline CDR1 reads MNHEY; CDR2 reads SVGAGI. V was pared by 5 bases and J by 0 bases, with 3 bases of the junction left unmatched. CDR3 amino acids: CASSRTGNSNQPQHF. The CDR3 nucleotides are TGTGCCAGCAGTAGGACAGGGAATAGCAATCAGCCCCAGCATTTT.

The chain combines TRBV2 with TRBJ1-5; no clear D. The CDR3 is made up of 13 amino acids. Germline CDR1 reads SNHLY; CDR2 reads FYNNEI. V lost 5 bases to trimming and J lost 5 bases, with 10 bases between them. This chain's CDR3 is CASSLLIDQPQHF. In DNA, the CDR3 is TGTGCCAGCAGTCTATTAATTGATCAGCCCCAGCATTTT.

The chain uses TRBV25-1 and TRBJ2-2; 7 nucleotides align to TRBD1. The V and J ends lost 7 bases and 1 base, in that order; junction bases with no gene match: 6. The CDR3 extends over 15 amino acids. Germline V gene lookup returns CDR1 MGHDK and CDR2 SYGVNS. The CDR3 coding sequence is TGTGCCAGCACCCAGACAGGGTTGAACACCGGGGAGCTGTTTTTT. This sequence encodes CASTQTGLNTGELFF.

There are a few counts of this clone. V usage is TRBV6-5 and J usage is TRBJ1-4; TRBD1 matches 10 bases. The CDR3 is 16 amino acids. The germline V gene has CDR1 MNHEY and CDR2 SVGAGI. The trim removed 4 bases at V and 3 bases at J, leaving 5 bases unmatched. The CDR3 DNA is TGTGCCAGCAGTTCCCGACAGGGGGCGGCTAATGAAAAACTGTTTTTT. Its translation: CASSSRQGAANEKLFF.

The V call is TRBV29-1, the J call TRBJ2-7; D is undetermined. Per germline, CDR1 SQVTM and CDR2 ANQGSEA. The CDR3 sequence is 15 residues long. The V and J ends lost 5 bases and 5 bases respectively, with 22 bases between them. The CDR3 sequence: CSVPGGISYDHEQYF. In DNA, the CDR3 is TGCAGCGTTCCTGGCGGCATCTCCTACGACCACGAGCAGTACTTC.

The chain is built from TRBV2 and TRBJ1-2, with TRBD1 matching 11 bases. The CDR3 spans 14 residues. Trimming removed 5 bases from V and 8 bases from J; junction bases left unmatched: 7. Germline V lookup: CDR1 SNHLY, CDR2 FYNNEI. The CDR3 bases are TGTGCCAGCAGTTGGGGACAGGGGGATTACGGCTACACCTTC. It translates to CASSWGQGDYGYTF.

The chain is built from TRBV24-1 and TRBJ2-7; 8 bases line up with TRBD1. J was trimmed by 0 bases and V by 11 bases; bases with no gene match: 5. The CDR3 runs to 13 residues. Per the germline V gene, CDR1 is KGHDR and CDR2 is SFDVKD. This CDR3 reads CAIGQGASYEQYF. CDR3 sequence (DNA): TGTGCCATCGGACAGGGAGCCTCCTACGAGCAGTACTTC.

The chain has TRBV2 and TRBJ1-1; D gene unclear. CDR1 is SNHLY, CDR2 FYNNEI, per germline. Trimming pared 3 bases from V and 4 bases from J, leaving 12 bases between. The CDR3 spans 14 residues. CDR3: CASSDRTMLTEAFF. The DNA for the CDR3 is TGTGCCAGCAGTGACAGAACCATGCTCACTGAAGCTTTCTTT.

The V and J genes are TRBV4-1 and TRBJ2-3; D gene uncertain. The CDR3 is 13 amino acids. The germline gives CDR1 MGHRA, CDR2 YSYEKL. The V end was cut by 6 bases, the J end by 0 bases, with 7 bases between. The CDR3: CASSELSTDTQYF. The CDR3 DNA is TGCGCCAGCAGTGAACTCAGCACAGATACGCAGTATTTT.

The table lists this clone with a count of one. The chain is built from TRBV5-4 and TRBJ2-7, with D perhaps TRBD1 (6 bases). Per the germline V gene, CDR1 is SGHNT and CDR2 is YYREEE (reference sequence). Trimming removed 0 bases at V and 0 bases at J, with 7 bases between. The CDR3 is 14 amino acids. The CDR3 DNA is TGTGCCAGCAGCTTGGGGACAGACTCCTACGAGCAGTACTTC. This translates into CASSLGTDSYEQYF.

The V and J genes are TRBV5-1 and TRBJ1-4, with D unclear. The V and J ends lost 0 bases and 4 bases respectively, with 10 bases between them. CDR3 length: 15 amino acids. The germline gives CDR1 SGHRS, CDR2 YFSETQ. CDR3 bases: TGCGCCAGCAGCTTGGCGGGTATCCATAATGAAAAACTGTTTTTT. Protein product: CASSLAGIHNEKLFF.

The chain couples TRBV10-2 to TRBJ2-1; 13 bases match TRBD2. The CDR3 is 15 residues long. Trimming took 7 bases from V and 9 from J; bases not matched to a gene: 9. Per germline, CDR1 WSHSY and CDR2 SAAADI. The CDR3 DNA reads as TGCGCCAGCACCATACTAGCGGGGGGGCCGGGTGAGCAGTTCTTC. Translating gives CASTILAGGPGEQFF.

The chain employs TRBV6-2 or TRBV6-3 and TRBJ1-5; D is perhaps TRBD1 (6 bases). CDR3 length: 15 amino acids. Germline V gene lookup returns CDR1 MNHEY and CDR2 SVGEGT. V dropped 5 bases and J dropped 1 base, with 12 bases sitting between them. The CDR3 sequence: CASSTGFLSNQPQHF. The CDR3 region has the DNA TGTGCCAGCAGTACAGGGTTCTTGAGCAATCAGCCCCAGCATTTT.

V and J are TRBV9 and TRBJ1-1, with 7 bases fitting TRBD1. J gave up 7 bases and V 6 bases, and 12 bases lay outside the gene matches. This CDR3 is 14 amino acids long. Germline loops: CDR1 SGDLS, CDR2 YYNGEE. The CDR3 DNA reads as TGTGCCAGCAAGATGGCAGGGGGTGTGGGTGAAGCTTTCTTT. This encodes CASKMAGGVGEAFF.

The chain joins TRBV10-3 to TRBJ2-3; D unclear. CDR3 length: 12 amino acids. Trimming removed 0 bases at V and 5 bases at J, with 3 bases between. The germline V gene encodes CDR1 ENHRY and CDR2 SYGVKD. CDR3 nucleotide sequence: TGTGCCATCAGTGAGTCCGGAGATACGCAGTATTTT. Its protein product is CAISESGDTQYF.

The chain carries TRBV20-1 and TRBJ1-2, with unresolved D. From germline, CDR1 is DFQATT and CDR2 SNEGSKA (reference sequence). This CDR3 spans 11 amino acids. V lost 6 bases, J lost 2 bases, and 7 bases lay in between. The CDR3 loop reads CSAYTNYGYTF. The CDR3 bases are TGCAGTGCGTACACCAACTATGGCTACACCTTC.

The CDR3 spells CASSSWAGPQETQYF. In nucleotides, the CDR3 is TGTGCCAGCAGCTCCTGGGCGGGGCCCCAAGAGACCCAGTACTTC. The V gene is TRBV7-9, the J gene TRBJ2-5; the D gene is possibly TRBD2 (6 bases). Germline CDR1 SEHNR, CDR2 FQNEAQ (reference sequence). This CDR3 is 15 amino acids long. V lost 4 bases to trimming and J lost 1 base, with 13 bases between them.

The genes are TRBV7-8 and TRBJ2-2; 7 positions match TRBD1. Germline assignment: CDR1 SGHVS and CDR2 FQNEAQ. The CDR3 covers 16 residues. With 2 bases clipped from V and 7 bases from J, the junction kept 10 bases outside the gene matches. CDR3 region: CASSLRTGRGGGELFF. As DNA, the CDR3 is TGTGCCAGCAGCTTACGGACAGGACGAGGAGGCGGGGAGCTGTTTTTT.

J is TRBJ1-2 and V is TRBV5-1, with no clear D. CDR1 is SGHRS, CDR2 YFSETQ, per germline. This CDR3 region has 13 residues. V lost 0 bases and J lost 1, with 4 bases in between. Written as DNA, the CDR3 is TGCGCCAGCAGCTTGGACAGTAACTATGGCTACACCTTC. Amino acid sequence: CASSLDSNYGYTF.

The chain is built from TRBV2 and TRBJ1-2; D remains ambiguous. Trimming removed 4 bases from V and 2 bases from J, with 11 bases in between. Germline V lookup: CDR1 SNHLY, CDR2 FYNNEI. The CDR3 length is 14 residues. Written as DNA, the CDR3 is TGTGCCAGCAGTGTGGAGTCCGGCAACTATGGCTACACCTTC. This encodes CASSVESGNYGYTF.